This TCR beta chain is drawn from a study of blood T cell repertoires in COVID-19. Study summary: Samples came from the United States, Italy and Spain, spanning acute and convalescent COVID-19.

The ends were cut back, 1 base at V and 5 bases at J, with 12 bases in the middle. The CDR3 has 14 amino acids. Germline V lookup: CDR1 SGHDT, CDR2 YYEEEE. Original processing methods: By means of reference gene primer amplification, nucleated cell counts were estimated. Some clones are missing from TCRdb's copy, which holds only in-frame ones; the method was immunoSEQ multiplex PCR. The V and J calls and clone size are taken from that table; D and trimming were inferred from the DNA. Here the sample spans more than 50,000 clones, approximately 78% being singletons. The sample was peripheral blood. This sequence joins TRBV5-6 and TRBJ2-5; D is ambiguous. The source is a human donor in a cohort sampled during active COVID-19. The CDR3 DNA is TGTGCCAGCAGCTTGCTCGTTTTGAGGGAGACCCAGTACTTC. Protein product: CASSLLVLRETQYF.